The 5 T cell receptor beta chains given below trace back to one sample, sequenced in a study of post-analysis software for immune sequencing data. Findings of the study overall: Five or six TRBV segments, TRBV5-6, TRBV5-1 and TRBV20-1 among them, were found more frequent in patients than controls.

Sequencing libraries made from TCR beta cDNA carried unique molecular identifiers. TCRdb reprocessed the PCR reads via MiXCR and lists one record per CDR3 protein. The table includes approximately 770,000 distinct CDR3 sequences, around 42% detected once. These receptors' targets are unknown. The sequenced sample was blood. The receptors were sampled from a girl between 5 and 17 years old with multiple sclerosis.

This clonotype has just a few counts. This chain connects TRBV9 to TRBJ2-7, with TRBD1 as a possible D gene (6 bases). The germline CDR1 and CDR2 sequences are SGDLS and YYNGEE. The CDR3 runs 14 residues. Trimming removed 4 bases at V and 6 bases at J, with 17 bases between. For the CDR3, the DNA is TGTGCCAGCAGCTCAGTACAGGGATCTGGCGAGCAGTACTTC. It translates to CASSSVQGSGEQYF. Looking up the rest from reference TRBV9 and TRBJ2-7 gives the full variable domain: DSGVTQTPKHLITATGQRVTLRCSPRSGDLSVYWYQQSLDQGLQFLIQYYNGEERAKGNILERFSAQQFPDLHSELNLSSLELGDSALYFCASSSVQGSGEQYFGPGTRLTVT.

Concerning this clonotype: Mismatch with germline at one junction end may stem from a read error. V and J are TRBV29-1 and TRBJ1-1; weak D call: TRBD1 (5 bases). The CDR3 length is 13 residues. The germline gives CDR1 SQVTM, CDR2 ANQGSEA. The CDR3, as DNA: TGCAGCGTCCCGGGGCAGATGAACACTGAGGCTTTCTTT. Its translation: CSVPGQMNTEAFF. The variable domain in full, completed from reference TRBV29-1 and TRBJ1-1, reads SAVISQKPSRDICQRGTSLTIQCQVDSQVTMMFWYRQQPGQSLTLIATANQGSEATYESGFVIDKFPISRPNLTFSTLTVSNMSPEDSSIYLCSVPGQMNTEAFFGQGTRLTVV.

This chain links TRBV7-2 with TRBJ2-7; the match to TRBD2 covers 7 bases. Germline CDR1 and CDR2: SGHTA and FQGNSA. The V gene end was trimmed by 0 bases and the J gene end by 0 bases; junction bases not matched to a gene: 5. This CDR3 is 16 amino acids long. The CDR3 is CASSLARASGSYEQYF. CDR3 in DNA: TGTGCCAGCAGCTTAGCGCGGGCTAGCGGCTCCTACGAGCAGTACTTC.

This clonotype has just a few counts. The chain links TRBV9 to TRBJ2-1; 11 bases agree with TRBD2. CDR3 length: 17 residues. The J segment lost 3 bases and the V segment lost 1 base, leaving 6 bases of the junction unmatched. Germline V lookup: CDR1 SGDLS, CDR2 YYNGEE. The CDR3 DNA follows: TGTGCCAGCAGCGTAACCCTCGGACTAGCGGGCTACAATGAGCAGTTCTTC. Amino acid sequence: CASSVTLGLAGYNEQFF.

The CDR3 loop is CASRGISNEQYF. The CDR3 bases are TGTGCCAGTCGCGGGATATCCAACGAGCAGTACTTC. The chain joins TRBV6-2 or TRBV6-3 to TRBJ2-7; D might be TRBD2 (6 bases). V lost 9 bases and J lost 5, with 14 bases in between. Germline CDR1 reads MNHEY; CDR2 reads SVGEGT. This CDR3 has 12 amino acids.